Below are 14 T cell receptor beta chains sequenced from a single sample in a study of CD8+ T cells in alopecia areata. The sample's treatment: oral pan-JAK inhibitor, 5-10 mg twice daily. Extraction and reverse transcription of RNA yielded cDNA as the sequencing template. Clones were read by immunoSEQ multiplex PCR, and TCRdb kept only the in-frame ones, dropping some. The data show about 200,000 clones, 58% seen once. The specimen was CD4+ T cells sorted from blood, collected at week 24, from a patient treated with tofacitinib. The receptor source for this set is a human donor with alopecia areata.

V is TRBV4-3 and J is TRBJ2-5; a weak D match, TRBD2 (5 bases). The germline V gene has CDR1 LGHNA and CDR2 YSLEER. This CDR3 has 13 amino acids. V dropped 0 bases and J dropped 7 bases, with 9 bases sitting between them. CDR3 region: CASSQELVRTQYF. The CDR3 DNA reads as TGCGCCAGCAGCCAAGAACTAGTGAGGACCCAGTACTTC.

The CDR3 is CASSLPGQGGRETQYF. As DNA, the CDR3 is TGTGCCAGCAGCCTTCCGGGACAGGGGGGCAGGGAGACCCAGTACTTC. V gene TRBV5-4 combines with J gene TRBJ2-5, with 11 bases matching TRBD1. CDR3 size: 16 residues. With 4 bases clipped from V and 5 bases from J, the junction kept 10 bases outside the gene matches. Germline assignment: CDR1 SGHNT and CDR2 YYREEE (reference sequence).

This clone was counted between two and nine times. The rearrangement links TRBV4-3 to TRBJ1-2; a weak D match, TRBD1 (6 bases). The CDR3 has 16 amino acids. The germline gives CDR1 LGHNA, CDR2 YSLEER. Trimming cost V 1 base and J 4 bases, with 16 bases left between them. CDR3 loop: CASSQGRRGGGYGYTF. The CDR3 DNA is TGCGCCAGCAGCCAAGGTCGGAGGGGAGGGGGCTATGGCTACACCTTC.

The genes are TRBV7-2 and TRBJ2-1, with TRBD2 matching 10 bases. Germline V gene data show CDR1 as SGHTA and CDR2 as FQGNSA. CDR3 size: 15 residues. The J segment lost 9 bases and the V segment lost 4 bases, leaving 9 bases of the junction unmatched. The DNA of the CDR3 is TGTGCCAGCAGCTACAGCGGGAGGGCCACCCTTGAGCAGTTCTTC. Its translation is CASSYSGRATLEQFF.

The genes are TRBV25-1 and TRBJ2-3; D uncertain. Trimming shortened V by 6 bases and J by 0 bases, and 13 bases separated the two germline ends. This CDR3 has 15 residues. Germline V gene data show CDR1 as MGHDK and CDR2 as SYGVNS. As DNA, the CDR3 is TGTGCCAGCAGCGCACAGCACCCTAGCACAGATACGCAGTATTTT. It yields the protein CASSAQHPSTDTQYF.

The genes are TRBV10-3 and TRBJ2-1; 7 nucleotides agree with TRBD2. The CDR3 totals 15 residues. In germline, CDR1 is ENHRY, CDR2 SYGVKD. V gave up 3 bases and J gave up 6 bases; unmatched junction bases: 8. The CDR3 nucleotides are TGTGCCATCAGTGACCTGGCGGGAGTAGGCAATGAGCAGTTCTTC. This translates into CAISDLAGVGNEQFF.

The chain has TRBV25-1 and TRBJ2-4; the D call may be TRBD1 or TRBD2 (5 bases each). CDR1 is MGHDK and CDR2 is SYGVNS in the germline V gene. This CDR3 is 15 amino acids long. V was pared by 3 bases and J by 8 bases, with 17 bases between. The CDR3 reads CASSDPGQGVYIQYF. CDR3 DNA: TGTGCCAGCAGTGATCCCGGGCAGGGAGTATACATTCAGTACTTC.

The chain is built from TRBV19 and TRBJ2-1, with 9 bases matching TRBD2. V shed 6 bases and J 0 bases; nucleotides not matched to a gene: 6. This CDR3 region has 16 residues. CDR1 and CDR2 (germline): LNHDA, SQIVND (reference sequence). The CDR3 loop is CASRDLSGSSYNEQFF. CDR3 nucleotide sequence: TGTGCCAGTAGGGACCTTAGCGGGAGCTCCTACAATGAGCAGTTCTTC.

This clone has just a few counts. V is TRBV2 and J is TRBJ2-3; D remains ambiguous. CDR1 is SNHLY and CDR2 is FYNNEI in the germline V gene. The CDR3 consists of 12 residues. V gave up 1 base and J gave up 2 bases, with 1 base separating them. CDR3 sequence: CASSEDTDTQYF. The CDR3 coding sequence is TGTGCCAGCAGTGAAGACACAGATACGCAGTATTTT.

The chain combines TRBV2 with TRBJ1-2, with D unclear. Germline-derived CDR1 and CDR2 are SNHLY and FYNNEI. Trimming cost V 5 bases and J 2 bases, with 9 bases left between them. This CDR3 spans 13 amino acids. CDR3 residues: CASSTHTNYGYTF. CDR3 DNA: TGTGCCAGCAGTACCCATACCAACTATGGCTACACCTTC.

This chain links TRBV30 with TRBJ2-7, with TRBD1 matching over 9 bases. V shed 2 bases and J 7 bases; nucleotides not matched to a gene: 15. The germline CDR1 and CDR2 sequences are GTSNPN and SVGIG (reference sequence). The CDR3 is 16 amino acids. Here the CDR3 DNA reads TGTGCCTGGAGTTCCCCTCCCCGGGACAGGGTTCGGGAGCAGTACTTC. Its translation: CAWSSPPRDRVREQYF.

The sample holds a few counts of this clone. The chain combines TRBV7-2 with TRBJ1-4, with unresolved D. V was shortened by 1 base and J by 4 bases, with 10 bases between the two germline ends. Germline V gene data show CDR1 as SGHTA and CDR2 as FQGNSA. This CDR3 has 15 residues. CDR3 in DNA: TGTGCCAGCAGCTTAGACAGTGACTTTAATGAAAAACTGTTTTTT. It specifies CASSLDSDFNEKLFF.

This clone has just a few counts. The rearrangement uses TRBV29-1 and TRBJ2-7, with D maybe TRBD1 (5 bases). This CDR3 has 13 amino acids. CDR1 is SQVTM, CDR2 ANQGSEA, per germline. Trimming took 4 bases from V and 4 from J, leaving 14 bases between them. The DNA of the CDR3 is TGCAGCGTTGGCAAAAGGGGTCGATACGAGCAGTACTTC. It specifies CSVGKRGRYEQYF.

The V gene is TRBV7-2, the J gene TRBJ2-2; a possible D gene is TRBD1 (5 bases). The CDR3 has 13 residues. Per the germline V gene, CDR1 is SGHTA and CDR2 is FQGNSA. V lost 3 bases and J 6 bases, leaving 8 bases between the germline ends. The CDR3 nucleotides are TGTGCCAGCAGCTTTCAGGGTCCCGGGGAGCTGTTTTTT. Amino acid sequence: CASSFQGPGELFF.